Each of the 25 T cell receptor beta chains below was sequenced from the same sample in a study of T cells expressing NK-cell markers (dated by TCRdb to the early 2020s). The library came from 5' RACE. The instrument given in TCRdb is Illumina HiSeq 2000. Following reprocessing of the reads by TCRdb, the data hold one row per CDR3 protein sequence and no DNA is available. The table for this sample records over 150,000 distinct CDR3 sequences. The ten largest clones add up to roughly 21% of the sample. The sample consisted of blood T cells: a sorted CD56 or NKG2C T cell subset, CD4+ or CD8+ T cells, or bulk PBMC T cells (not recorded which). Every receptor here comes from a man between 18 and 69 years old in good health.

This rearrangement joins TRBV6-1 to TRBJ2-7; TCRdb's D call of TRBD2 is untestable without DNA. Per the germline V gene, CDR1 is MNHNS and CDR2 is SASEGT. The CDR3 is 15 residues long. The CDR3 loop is CASSLWRGASDEQYF.

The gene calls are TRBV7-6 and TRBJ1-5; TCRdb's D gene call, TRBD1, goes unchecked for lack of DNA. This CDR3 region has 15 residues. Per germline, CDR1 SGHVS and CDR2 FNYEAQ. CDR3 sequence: CASSLAGTGLQPQHF.

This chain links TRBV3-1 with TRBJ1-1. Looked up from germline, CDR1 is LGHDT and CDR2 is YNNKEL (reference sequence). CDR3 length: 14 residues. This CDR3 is CASSQGGGYTEAFF. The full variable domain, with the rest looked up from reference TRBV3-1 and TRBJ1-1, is DTAVSQTPKYLVTQMGNDKSIKCEQNLGHDTMYWYKQDSKKFLKIMFSYNNKELIINETVPNRFSPKSPDKAHLNLHINSLELGDSAVYFCASSQGGGYTEAFFGQGTRLTVV.

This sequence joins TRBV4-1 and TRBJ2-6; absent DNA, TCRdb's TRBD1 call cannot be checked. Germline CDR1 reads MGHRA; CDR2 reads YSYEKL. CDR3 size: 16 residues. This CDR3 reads CASSQDRGPGANVLTF.

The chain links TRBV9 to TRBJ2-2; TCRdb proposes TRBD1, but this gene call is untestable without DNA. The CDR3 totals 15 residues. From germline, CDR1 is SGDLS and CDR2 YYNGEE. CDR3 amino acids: CASSAPSRGAGELFF.

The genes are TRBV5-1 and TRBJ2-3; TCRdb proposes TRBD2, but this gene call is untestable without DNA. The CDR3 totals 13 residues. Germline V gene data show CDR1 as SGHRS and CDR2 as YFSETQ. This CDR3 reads CASSLGLEDTQYF.

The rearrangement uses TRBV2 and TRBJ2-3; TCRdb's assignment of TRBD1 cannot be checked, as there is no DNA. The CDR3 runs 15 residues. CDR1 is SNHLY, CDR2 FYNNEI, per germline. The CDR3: CASRGDTLIVDTQYF.

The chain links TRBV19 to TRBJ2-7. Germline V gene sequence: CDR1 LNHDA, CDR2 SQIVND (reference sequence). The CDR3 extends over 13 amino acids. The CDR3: CASSIDVAYEQYF.

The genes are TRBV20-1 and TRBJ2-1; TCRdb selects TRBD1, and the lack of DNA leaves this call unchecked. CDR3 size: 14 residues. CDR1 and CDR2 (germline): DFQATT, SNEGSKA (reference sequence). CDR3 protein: CSARDVAGGWEQFF.

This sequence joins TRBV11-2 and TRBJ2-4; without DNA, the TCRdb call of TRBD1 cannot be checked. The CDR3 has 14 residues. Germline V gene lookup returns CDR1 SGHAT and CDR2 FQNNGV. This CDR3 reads CASSLVGGRDIQYF.

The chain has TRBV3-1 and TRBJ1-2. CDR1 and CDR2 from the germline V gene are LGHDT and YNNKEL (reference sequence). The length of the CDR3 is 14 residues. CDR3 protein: CASSQEGLRNGYTF.

CDR3 amino acids: CARASTGELFF. V is TRBV19 and J is TRBJ2-2. CDR1 and CDR2 from the germline V gene are LNHDA and SQIVND (reference sequence). The CDR3 runs to 11 residues. Filled out from reference TRBV19 and TRBJ2-2, the complete variable domain reads DGGITQSPKYLFRKEGQNVTLSCEQNLNHDAMYWYRQDPGQGLRLIYYSQIVNDFQKGDIAEGYSVSREKKESFPLTVTSAQKNPTAFYLCARASTGELFFGEGSRLTVL.

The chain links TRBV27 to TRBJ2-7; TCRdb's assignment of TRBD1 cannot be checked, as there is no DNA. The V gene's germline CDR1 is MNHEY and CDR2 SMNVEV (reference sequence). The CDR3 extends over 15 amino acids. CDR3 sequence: CASSPTGGFAVEQYF.

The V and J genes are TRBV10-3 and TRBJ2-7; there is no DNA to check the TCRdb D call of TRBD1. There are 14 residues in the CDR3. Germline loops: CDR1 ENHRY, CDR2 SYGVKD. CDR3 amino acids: CAISYRPSGGEQYF.

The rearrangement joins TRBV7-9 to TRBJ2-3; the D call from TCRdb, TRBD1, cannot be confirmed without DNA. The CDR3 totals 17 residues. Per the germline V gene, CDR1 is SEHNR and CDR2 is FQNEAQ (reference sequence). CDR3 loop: CASSLGAGEPSTDTQYF.

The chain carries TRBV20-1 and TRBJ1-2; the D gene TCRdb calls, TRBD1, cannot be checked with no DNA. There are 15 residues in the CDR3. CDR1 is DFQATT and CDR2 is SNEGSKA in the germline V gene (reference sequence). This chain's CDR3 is CSATEQGAPDYGYTF.

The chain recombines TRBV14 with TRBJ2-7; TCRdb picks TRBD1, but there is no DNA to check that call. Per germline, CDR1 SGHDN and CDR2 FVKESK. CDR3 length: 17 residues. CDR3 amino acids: CASSQDIIGQGAREQYF.

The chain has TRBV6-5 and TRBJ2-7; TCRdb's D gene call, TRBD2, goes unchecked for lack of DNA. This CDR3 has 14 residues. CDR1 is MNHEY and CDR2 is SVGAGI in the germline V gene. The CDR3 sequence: CASSYQATTYEQYF.

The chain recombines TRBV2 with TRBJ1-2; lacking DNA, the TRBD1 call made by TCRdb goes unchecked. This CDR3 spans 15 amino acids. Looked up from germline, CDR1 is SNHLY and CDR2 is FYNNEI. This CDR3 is CASSEWTGFNYGYTF.

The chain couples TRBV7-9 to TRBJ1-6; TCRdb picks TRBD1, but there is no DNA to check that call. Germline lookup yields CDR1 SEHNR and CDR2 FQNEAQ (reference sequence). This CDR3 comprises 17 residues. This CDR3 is CASSSNRDTYYNSPLHF. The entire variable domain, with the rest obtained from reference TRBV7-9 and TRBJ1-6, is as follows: DTGVSQNPRHKITKRGQNVTFRCDPISEHNRLYWYRQTLGQGPEFLTYFQNEAQLEKSRLLSDRFSAERPKGSFSTLEIQRTEQGDSAMYLCASSSNRDTYYNSPLHFGNGTRLTVT.

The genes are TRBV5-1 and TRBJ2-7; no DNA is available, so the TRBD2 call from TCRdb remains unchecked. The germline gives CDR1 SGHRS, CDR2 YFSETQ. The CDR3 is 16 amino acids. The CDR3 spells CASRTSGGLETYEQYF.

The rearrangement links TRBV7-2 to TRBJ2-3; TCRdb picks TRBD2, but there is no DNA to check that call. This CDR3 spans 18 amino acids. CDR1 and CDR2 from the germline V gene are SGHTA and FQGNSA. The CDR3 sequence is CASSLPASGGAGTDTQYF.

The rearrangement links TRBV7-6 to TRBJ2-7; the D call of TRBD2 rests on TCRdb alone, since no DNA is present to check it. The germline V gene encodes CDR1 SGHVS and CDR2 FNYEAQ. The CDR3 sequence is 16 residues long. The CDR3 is CASSPGAGGLGYEQYF. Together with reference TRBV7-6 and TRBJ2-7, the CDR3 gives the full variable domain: GAGVSQSPRYKVTKRGQDVALRCDPISGHVSLYWYRQALGQGPEFLTYFNYEAQQDKSGLPNDRFSAERPEGSISTLTIQRTEQRDSAMYRCASSPGAGGLGYEQYFGPGTRLTVT.

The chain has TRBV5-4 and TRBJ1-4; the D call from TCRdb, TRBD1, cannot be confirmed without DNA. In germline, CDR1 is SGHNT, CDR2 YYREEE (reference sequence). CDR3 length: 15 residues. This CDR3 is CASMKGGNTNEKLFF.

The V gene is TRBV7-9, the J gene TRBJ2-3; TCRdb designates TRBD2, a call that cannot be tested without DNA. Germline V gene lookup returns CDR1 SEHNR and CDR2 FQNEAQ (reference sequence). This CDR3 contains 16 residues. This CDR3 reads CASGLSTSGGADTQYF. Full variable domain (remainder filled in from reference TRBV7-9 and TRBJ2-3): DTGVSQNPRHKITKRGQNVTFRCDPISEHNRLYWYRQTLGQGPEFLTYFQNEAQLEKSRLLSDRFSAERPKGSFSTLEIQRTEQGDSAMYLCASGLSTSGGADTQYFGPGTRLTVL.